Listed below are T cell receptor beta chains from one sample, sequenced in a study of cytomegalovirus exposure and HLA in healthy donors. Here immunoSEQ multiplex PCR was the method, and the copy in TCRdb shows in-frame clones only, minus some. Found here are about 99,000 clones, approximately 64% of them singletons; the top ten hold roughly 3.3%. Sequencing was done on a sample of PBMCs. These receptors were taken from a woman aged 45-59 years in good health and CMV-seronegative. Both conserved end residues are part of each CDR3. Fields, in order: clone size, V gene, J gene, D gene, CDR3 protein, CDR3 DNA. D genes are given only for firm matches. A row's size may be missing; if present it is once, few, many or a size class.

-	TRBV5-6	TRBJ1-2	-	CASRREGGNYGYTF	TGTGCCAGCAGAAGGGAGGGGGGGAACTATGGCTACACCTTC
-	TRBV7-3	TRBJ1-1	TRBD1	CASSPKTGSGTEAFF	TGTGCCAGCAGCCCAAAGACAGGGTCGGGCACTGAAGCTTTCTTT
-	TRBV27	TRBJ1-2	-	CASSFGGADGYTF	TGTGCCAGCAGTTTTGGCGGGGCGGATGGCTACACCTTC
-	TRBV10-2	TRBJ2-7	-	CASNAQGGPYEQYF	TGCGCCAGCAATGCCCAGGGAGGACCCTACGAGCAGTACTTC
-	TRBV19	TRBJ2-7	TRBD1	CASSLTPGQLYEQYF	TGTGCCAGTAGCCTTACTCCGGGACAGCTCTACGAGCAGTACTTC
-	TRBV11-2	TRBJ2-3	TRBD1	CASIKGTGQGIGTQYF	TGTGCCAGCATCAAAGGGACAGGACAGGGGATAGGTACGCAGTATTTT
few	TRBV6-1	TRBJ2-5	-	CASSDIGQKVTQYF	TGTGCCAGCAGTGATATCGGACAGAAAGTGACCCAGTACTTC
-	TRBV4-2	TRBJ2-3	-	CASSQQYTGNSDTQYF	TGTGCCAGCAGCCAACAATACACAGGGAATTCAGATACGCAGTATTTT
-	TRBV7-2	TRBJ2-7	-	CASSSLGVYEQYF	TGTGCCAGCAGCTCCCTAGGGGTTTACGAGCAGTACTTC
-	TRBV9	TRBJ2-1	-	CASSVEGNSYNEQFF	TGTGCCAGCAGCGTAGAGGGGAACTCCTACAATGAGCAGTTCTTC
few	TRBV5-1	TRBJ2-5	-	CASSPPVGGFQETQYF	TGCGCCAGCAGCCCCCCAGTTGGAGGATTCCAAGAGACCCAGTACTTC
-	TRBV19	TRBJ2-1	-	CASTGSSYNEQFF	TGTGCCAGTACAGGAAGCTCCTACAATGAGCAGTTCTTC
few	TRBV7-2	TRBJ1-2	-	CASSLDSYGYTF	TGTGCCAGCAGCTTAGACAGCTATGGCTACACCTTC
-	TRBV4-1	TRBJ1-3	-	CASSQGERGMGNTIYF	TGCGCCAGCAGCCAAGGCGAGCGGGGAATGGGAAACACCATATATTTT
-	TRBV18	TRBJ2-3	-	CASSPSGPDTQYF	TGTGCCAGCTCACCATCTGGGCCAGATACGCAGTATTTT
once	TRBV11-3	TRBJ2-5	TRBD2	CASSKVAGYVKETQYF	TGTGCCAGCAGCAAGGTAGCGGGATACGTGAAGGAGACCCAGTACTTC
-	TRBV18	TRBJ1-6	-	CASSPVPGSRSPLHF	TGTGCCAGCTCACCGGTTCCGGGGTCTCGTTCACCCCTCCACTTT
-	TRBV14	TRBJ1-2	-	CASSRDISYGYTF	TGTGCCAGCAGCCGCGACATAAGCTATGGCTACACCTTC
-	TRBV10-2	TRBJ1-1	-	CASRQKTEAFF	TGCGCCAGCAGACAGAAGACTGAAGCTTTCTTT
-	TRBV11-3	TRBJ2-4	TRBD1	CASSPGTGTNIQYF	TGTGCCAGCAGCCCCGGGACAGGAACTAACATTCAGTACTTC
few	TRBV11-2	TRBJ2-3	TRBD1	CASSLSVVSGGRIDTQYF	TGTGCCAGCAGCCTTAGTGTTGTGTCAGGGGGCCGAATAGATACGCAGTATTTT
-	TRBV15	TRBJ1-4	TRBD1	CATISGQGAGEKLFF	TGTGCCACCATTTCGGGACAGGGGGCCGGGGAAAAACTGTTTTTT
few	TRBV19	TRBJ2-2	TRBD1	CATPLSGTANTGELFF	TGTGCCACCCCATTATCCGGGACAGCGAACACCGGGGAGCTGTTTTTT
few	TRBV7-9	TRBJ2-3	-	CASEARTVHNTDTQYF	TGTGCCAGCGAGGCCCGGACAGTCCATAACACAGATACGCAGTATTTT
few	TRBV5-6	TRBJ1-2	-	CASSFTTSNYGYTF	TGTGCCAGCAGCTTTACTACCAGCAACTATGGCTACACCTTC
-	TRBV5-1	TRBJ2-3	-	CASKSGVGTDTQYF	TGCGCCAGTAAATCCGGGGTTGGCACAGATACGCAGTATTTT
-	TRBV15	TRBJ2-7	TRBD1	CATSLEMGQGYEQYF	TGTGCCACCAGCCTAGAGATGGGACAGGGCTACGAGCAGTACTTC
-	TRBV6-6	TRBJ2-5	-	CASSQLLEQYF	TGTGCCAGCAGTCAGCTTTTGGAGCAGTACTTC
few	TRBV5-1	TRBJ1-5	TRBD1	CASSPGQGLQPQHF	TGCGCCAGCAGCCCGGGACAGGGTCTACAGCCCCAGCATTTT
-	TRBV7-2	TRBJ2-3	TRBD2	CASSWGLAGVGSHTDTQYF	TGTGCCAGCAGCTGGGGACTAGCGGGAGTGGGTTCCCACACAGATACGCAGTATTTT
-	TRBV7-3	TRBJ2-5	-	CASSLTPAGSLETQYF	TGTGCCAGCAGCTTAACCCCTGCAGGCAGTTTAGAGACCCAGTACTTC
-	TRBV6-1	TRBJ2-7	-	CASSQGAGRVYEQYF	TGTGCCAGCAGTCAAGGAGCCGGCAGGGTTTACGAGCAGTACTTC
few	TRBV5-1	TRBJ2-3	TRBD2	CASSLLAGENTDTQYF	TGCGCCAGCAGCTTGCTAGCGGGGGAAAACACAGATACGCAGTATTTT
few	TRBV11-3	TRBJ2-7	-	CASSLPGNDYEQYF	TGTGCCAGCAGCTTGCCAGGCAACGACTACGAGCAGTACTTC
few	TRBV2	TRBJ2-5	-	CASSPGQGLRETQYF	TGTGCCAGCAGTCCAGGCCAGGGCCTCCGGGAGACCCAGTACTTC
few	TRBV28	TRBJ2-1	-	CASRRGYNEQFF	TGTGCCAGCCGCCGGGGCTACAATGAGCAGTTCTTC
-	TRBV7-8	TRBJ1-5	-	CASSLVPAWLRGYQPQHF	TGTGCCAGCAGCTTAGTACCGGCCTGGTTAAGGGGTTATCAGCCCCAGCATTTT
-	TRBV6-5	TRBJ2-7	TRBD2	CASSYSTLAGAREQYF	TGTGCCAGCAGTTACTCGACATTAGCGGGAGCTCGCGAGCAGTACTTC
-	TRBV28	TRBJ1-2	TRBD1	CASSRGTENYYGYTF	TGTGCCAGCAGTAGAGGGACAGAGAATTACTATGGCTACACCTTC
-	TRBV28	TRBJ2-5	TRBD2	CASSFSGTETQYF	TGTGCCAGCAGTTTTAGCGGGACAGAGACCCAGTACTTC
-	TRBV5-6	TRBJ2-7	-	CASSKNRFRYF	TGTGCCAGCAGCAAGAACCGGTTCCGGTACTTC
-	TRBV5-1	TRBJ2-7	TRBD1	CASSSGTGTYEQYF	TGCGCCAGCAGCTCCGGGACAGGCACCTACGAGCAGTACTTC
-	TRBV5-1	TRBJ2-7	TRBD1	CASSMGQGIYEQYF	TGCGCCAGCAGCATGGGACAGGGGATCTACGAGCAGTACTTC
few	TRBV5-4	TRBJ2-1	TRBD2	CASSLAPKDSGGPGNEQFF	TGTGCCAGCAGCTTGGCCCCGAAGGATAGCGGGGGGCCAGGGAATGAGCAGTTCTTC
-	TRBV7-9	TRBJ1-1	TRBD1	CASSQMDRAASAYTEAFF	TGTGCCAGCAGCCAAATGGACAGGGCAGCGTCGGCGTACACTGAAGCTTTCTTT
-	TRBV30	TRBJ1-6	TRBD1	CAWEAHRGGSPLHF	TGTGCCTGGGAGGCACACAGGGGTGGTTCACCCCTCCACTTT
-	TRBV6-5	TRBJ2-7	-	CASSYGGGASYEQYF	TGTGCCAGCAGTTACGGTGGGGGGGCCTCCTACGAGCAGTACTTC
-	TRBV5-5	TRBJ2-7	-	CASSLVRSGGEQYF	TGTGCCAGCAGCTTGGTCAGATCCGGAGGCGAGCAGTACTTC
few	TRBV30	TRBJ2-7	TRBD2	CAWKVAGELSYEQYF	TGTGCCTGGAAGGTAGCGGGGGAACTCTCCTACGAGCAGTACTTC
-	TRBV6-6	TRBJ2-7	TRBD1	CASSRTGADEQYF	TGTGCCAGCAGCAGGACAGGGGCGGACGAGCAGTACTTC
few	TRBV2	TRBJ1-1	-	CASSERGRVDTEAFF	TGTGCCAGCAGTGAACGGGGAAGGGTGGACACTGAAGCTTTCTTT
few	TRBV18	TRBJ1-3	TRBD1	CASSPPGQGTGNTIYF	TGTGCCAGCTCACCCCCGGGACAGGGAACTGGAAACACCATATATTTT